This T cell receptor beta chain was found in a study of cytomegalovirus exposure and HLA in healthy donors. Vbeta (60) and Jbeta (13) primers were used in the PCR. Profiling relied on immunoSEQ multiplex PCR, and the TCRdb table lists in-frame clones only, not all of them. The sample has almost 200,000 clones, roughly 78% seen once. The CDR3 loop spans 15 amino acids. The V gene's germline CDR1 is MGHRA and CDR2 YSYEKL. Trimming removed 2 bases from V and 3 bases from J; junction bases left unmatched: 7. The sample taken for sequencing was PBMCs. The chain combines TRBV4-1 with TRBJ2-7, with 7 positions matching TRBD1. This clonotype originated in a woman younger than 45 in good health and CMV-seropositive. The CDR3 loop reads CASSQPDRALYEQYF. As DNA, the CDR3 is TGCGCCAGCAGCCAACCCGACAGGGCACTCTACGAGCAGTACTTC.